This passage covers 5 T cell receptor beta chains from one sample sequenced in a study of blood T cell repertoires in COVID-19. Clones were sequenced by immunoSEQ multiplex PCR, and TCRdb holds only the in-frame ones, with some missing. The sample has over 200,000 clones, 80% to 90% seen once. Sequenced material: peripheral blood. The source of these receptors is a man aged 18 to 29 with active or convalescent COVID-19.

The J gene is TRBJ1-3, the V gene TRBV7-9; TRBD1 matches at 7 bases. Germline V gene data show CDR1 as SEHNR and CDR2 as FQNEAQ (reference sequence). Trimming took 5 bases from V and 2 from J; bases not matched to a gene: 6. The length of the CDR3 is 15 residues. This chain's CDR3 is CASSAPGGTGNTIYF. As DNA, the CDR3 is TGTGCCAGCAGCGCCCCAGGGGGAACTGGAAACACCATATATTTT.

The J gene is TRBJ1-3, the V gene TRBV29-1; 9 bases agree with TRBD1. Germline V CDR1 and CDR2: SQVTM, ANQGSEA. The CDR3 sequence is 14 residues long. Trimming took 4 bases from V and 3 from J; bases not matched to a gene: 4. CDR3 nucleotides: TGCAGCGTTGTTGGGACAGGGCTTGGAAACACCATATATTTT. Amino acids: CSVVGTGLGNTIYF.

The chain combines TRBV6-5 with TRBJ1-2; 11 nucleotides agree with TRBD1. This CDR3 is 14 amino acids long. Germline-derived CDR1 and CDR2 are MNHEY and SVGAGI. V gave up 6 bases and J gave up 7 bases; unmatched junction bases: 7. The CDR3 loop is CASSPGTGGSGYTF. The CDR3 coding sequence is TGTGCCAGCAGCCCCGGGACAGGGGGGAGTGGCTACACCTTC.

The J gene is TRBJ1-4, the V gene TRBV2; no reliable D call. V lost 6 bases to trimming and J lost 8 bases, with 4 bases between them. The CDR3 runs 10 residues. CDR1 and CDR2 from the germline V gene are SNHLY and FYNNEI. CDR3 in DNA: TGTGCCAGCAGGACAGAAAAACTGTTTTTT. This translates into CASRTEKLFF.

The sample holds a few counts of this clone. The chain recombines TRBV10-1 with TRBJ1-2, with D perhaps TRBD1 (6 bases). Germline V lookup: CDR1 WNHNN, CDR2 SYGVQD (reference sequence). The CDR3 spans 15 residues. V lost 7 bases and J 5 bases, leaving 20 bases between the germline ends. CDR3 in amino acids: CASTQRTVDSYGYTF. The DNA of the CDR3 is TGCGCCAGCACCCAACGGACAGTCGACTCGTATGGCTACACCTTC.